Presented here are 8 T cell receptor beta chains from one specimen sequenced in a study of T cell responses to AZD1222 COVID-19 vaccine. Profiling relied on immunoSEQ multiplex PCR, and the TCRdb table lists in-frame clones only, not all of them. This sample has some 130,000 clones, with around nine tenths found just once. The source material was peripheral blood, sampled 28 days after the second AZD1222 dose. The receptors originated from an adult who received the AZD1222 COVID-19 vaccine.

V is TRBV10-3 and J is TRBJ2-7; weak D call: TRBD1 (6 bases). Trimming pared 3 bases from V and 4 bases from J, leaving 13 bases between. The CDR3 contains 14 residues. The germline V gene has CDR1 ENHRY and CDR2 SYGVKD. In DNA, the CDR3 is TGTGCCATCAGTGAAGAAGGACAGAGATACGAGCAGTACTTC. This codes for CAISEEGQRYEQYF.

The gene calls are TRBV7-2 and TRBJ2-7, with a tentative D call TRBD2 (6 bases). This CDR3 comprises 14 residues. Germline V gene sequence: CDR1 SGHTA, CDR2 FQGNSA. The V end was cut by 3 bases, the J end by 4 bases, with 13 bases between. The CDR3 loop is CASSLGLQGYEQYF. As DNA, the CDR3 is TGTGCCAGCAGCTTGGGACTTCAAGGGTACGAGCAGTACTTC.

The V call is TRBV27, the J call TRBJ1-1; D remains ambiguous. Trimming stripped 5 bases from V and 0 bases from J, with 13 bases between. Looked up from germline, CDR1 is MNHEY and CDR2 is SMNVEV (reference sequence). The CDR3 length is 15 residues. CDR3 in amino acids: CASSPGLGMNTEAFF. CDR3 sequence (DNA): TGTGCCAGCAGTCCCGGTCTGGGGATGAACACTGAAGCTTTCTTT.

CDR3: CASSLWYGYTF. For the CDR3, the DNA is TGTGCCAGCAGTTTATGGTATGGCTACACCTTC. The chain combines TRBV12-3 or TRBV12-4 with TRBJ1-2; D not resolved. The length of the CDR3 is 11 residues. V lost 2 bases and J lost 5, with 3 bases in between.

The chain carries TRBV7-8 and TRBJ2-1, with no clear D. In germline, CDR1 is SGHVS, CDR2 FQNEAQ. The CDR3 totals 13 residues. Between the trimmed V and J ends, which lost 6 bases and 11 bases, there was a span of 17 bases. The CDR3 loop reads CASSRQRDLKQFF. DNA of the CDR3: TGTGCCAGCAGTCGTCAAAGGGATCTTAAGCAGTTCTTC.

This clone was seen only a few times. The rearrangement joins TRBV18 to TRBJ2-5; unclear D gene. Germline V gene data show CDR1 as KGHSH and CDR2 as LQKENI. This CDR3 is built from 12 residues. Trimming stripped 5 bases from V and 5 bases from J, with 9 bases between. CDR3 nucleotides: TGTGCCAGCTCAGGTGATCGTGAGACCCAGTACTTC. Its protein product is CASSGDRETQYF.

This chain links TRBV3-1 (or the pseudogene TRBV3-2) with TRBJ2-1, with 7 bases fitting TRBD1. J was trimmed by 15 bases and V by 3 bases; bases with no gene match: 11. CDR1 is LGHDT, CDR2 YNNKEL, per germline (reference sequence). The CDR3 runs 13 residues. The CDR3 reads CASSQSRGQSGFF. CDR3 nucleotide sequence: TGTGCCAGCAGCCAGAGCCGGGGACAGAGTGGGTTCTTC.

The gene calls are TRBV2 and TRBJ1-3; a weak D match, TRBD1 (5 bases). With 4 bases removed from V and 4 bases from J, the gap between germline ends came to 11 bases. Germline-derived CDR1 and CDR2 are SNHLY and FYNNEI. CDR3 length equals 14 residues. DNA for the CDR3: TGTGCCAGCAGTGCCGACAGATCCGGAAACACCATATATTTT. As protein: CASSADRSGNTIYF.